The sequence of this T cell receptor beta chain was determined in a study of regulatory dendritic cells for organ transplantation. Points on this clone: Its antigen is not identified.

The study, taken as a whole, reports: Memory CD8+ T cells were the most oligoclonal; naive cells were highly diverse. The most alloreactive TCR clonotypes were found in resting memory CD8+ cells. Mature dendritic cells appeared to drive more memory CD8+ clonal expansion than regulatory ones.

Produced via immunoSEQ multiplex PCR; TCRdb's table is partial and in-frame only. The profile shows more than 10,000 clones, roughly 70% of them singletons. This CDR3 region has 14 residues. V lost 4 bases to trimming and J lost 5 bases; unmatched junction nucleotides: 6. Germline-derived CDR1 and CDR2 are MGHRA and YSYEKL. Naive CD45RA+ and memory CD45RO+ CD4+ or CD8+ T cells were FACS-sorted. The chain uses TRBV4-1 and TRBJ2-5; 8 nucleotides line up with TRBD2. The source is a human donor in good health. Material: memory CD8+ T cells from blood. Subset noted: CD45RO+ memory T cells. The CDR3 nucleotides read TGCGCCAGCAGCCCGGGACTAGTGGCGGAGACCCAGTACTTC. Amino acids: CASSPGLVAETQYF.